The rows below give T cell receptor beta chains drawn from one sample of a study of T-cell memory formation after mild COVID-19. TCRdb re-derived calls from the 5' RACE reads in MiXCR, one entry per CDR3 protein. This table holds around 530,000 distinct CDR3 sequences, roughly a fifth found once. The sample taken for sequencing was PBMCs or a T cell subset sorted from them (not recorded which). The source of these receptors is an adult woman who had mild COVID-19 (a few samples of this study predate the infection). Cell type and time point are not known. Both conserved end residues are part of each CDR3. The D gene is left open where the match is weak. For some rows the clone size is stated as once, few or many, or as a class when expanded; others skip it.

CASSQGGPGGIYEQYF	TGTGCCAGCAGCCAAGGGGGACCGGGGGGAATTTACGAGCAGTACTTC	TRBJ2-7	TRBV14	TRBD2	few
CASSYVPRYSNEQYF	TGTGCCAGCTCATACGTCCCAAGGTATTCTAACGAGCAGTACTTC	TRBJ2-7	TRBV18	-	few
CSVSDNLGYTF	TGCAGCGTGTCAGACAACTTGGGCTACACCTTC	TRBJ1-2	TRBV29-1	-	few
CASSGGSGAKNIQYF	TGTGCCAGCAGTGGGGGGTCAGGGGCCAAAAACATTCAGTACTTC	TRBJ2-4	TRBV7-9	-	-
CASSQGTGSSYNEQFF	TGTGCCAGCAGTCAAGGGACGGGGAGCTCCTACAATGAGCAGTTCTTC	TRBJ2-1	TRBV7-3	-	-
CAWSVHNPDWNGYTF	TGTGCCTGGAGTGTACATAACCCAGACTGGAATGGCTACACCTTC	TRBJ1-2	TRBV30	-	-
CSAWGGLVLSNEQFF	TGCAGTGCGTGGGGGGGTCTTGTTTTGAGCAATGAGCAGTTCTTC	TRBJ2-1	TRBV20-1	TRBD2	-
CASSPAYLPSHMAQHF	TGTGCCAGCTCACCCGCTTACCTCCCGTCCCACATGGCCCAGCATTTT	TRBJ1-5	TRBV18	-	-
CSARDPQGIEQYF	TGCAGTGCTAGAGATCCCCAGGGAATCGAGCAGTACTTC	TRBJ2-7	TRBV20-1	-	many
CASSPSRSGENIQYF	TGTGCCAGCAGCCCTTCTCGTAGCGGGGAAAACATTCAGTACTTC	TRBJ2-4	TRBV6-6	TRBD2	-
CSVDLQYTDTQYF	TGCAGCGTTGACCTCCAGTACACAGATACGCAGTATTTT	TRBJ2-3	TRBV29-1	-	many
CSARTGTTYEQYF	TGCAGTGCTAGAACCGGGACAACCTACGAGCAGTACTTC	TRBJ2-7	TRBV20-1	-	many
CASSQVTSGTTDTQYF	TGTGCCAGCAGCCAAGTGACTAGCGGGACCACAGATACGCAGTATTTT	TRBJ2-3	TRBV4-2	TRBD2	few
CASSQKGSTDTQYF	TGTGCCAGCAGCCAAAAGGGGAGCACAGATACGCAGTATTTT	TRBJ2-3	TRBV14	-	-
CASSLTHRDRGDYGYTF	TGTGCCAGCAGCTTAACCCACCGGGACAGGGGGGACTATGGCTACACCTTC	TRBJ1-2	TRBV27	TRBD1	-
CASSFSFGGGGYEQYF	TGTGCCAGTAGTTTCTCCTTCGGAGGGGGCGGCTACGAGCAGTACTTC	TRBJ2-7	TRBV19	-	-
CASRAGLDSPLHF	TGCGCCAGCAGGGCCGGGTTGGATTCACCCCTCCACTTT	TRBJ1-6	TRBV23-1	-	few
CASSLLGDRDGPRRLTSFF	TGTGCCAGCAGTTTATTAGGAGATAGGGACGGACCGAGGCGGCTCACATCTTTCTTT	TRBJ1-1	TRBV27	-	few
CASSFQGGANYGYTF	TGTGCCAGCAGCTTTCAGGGGGGTGCTAACTATGGCTACACCTTC	TRBJ1-2	TRBV5-8	TRBD1	-
CASREDRARGNTIYF	TGTGCCAGCAGGGAGGACAGGGCGCGGGGAAACACCATATATTTT	TRBJ1-3	TRBV12-3/TRBV12-4	TRBD1	once
CAISGTLAGGTDTQYF	TGTGCCATCAGTGGAACACTAGCGGGTGGGACAGATACGCAGTATTTT	TRBJ2-3	TRBV10-3	TRBD2	-
CASALGLHYEQYF	TGTGCCAGCGCCCTCGGTCTGCACTACGAGCAGTACTTC	TRBJ2-7	TRBV27	-	-
CASSLDRSRYTF	TGCGCCAGCAGCTTGGACAGGAGTCGATACACCTTC	TRBJ1-2	TRBV5-1	-	-
CASSSETSHIDTQYF	TGTGCCAGCAGCTCGGAGACTAGCCACATTGATACGCAGTATTTT	TRBJ2-3	TRBV5-4	TRBD2	-
CASSQERAGFYGYTF	TGCGCCAGCAGCCAAGAAAGGGCAGGCTTCTATGGCTACACCTTC	TRBJ1-2	TRBV4-3	-	few
CASSLGRRAPTHGYTF	TGTGCCAGCAGCTTAGGCCGAAGGGCCCCAACTCATGGCTACACCTTC	TRBJ1-2	TRBV13	-	-
CASSSSRRLFF	TGTGCCAGTAGTAGTTCAAGGAGACTGTTTTTT	TRBJ1-4	TRBV19	-	-
CASSLVDRGLYEQYF	TGCGCCAGCAGCCTGGTGGACAGGGGGCTTTACGAGCAGTACTTC	TRBJ2-7	TRBV4-1	TRBD1	few
CASRQGSMNTEAFF	TGTGCCAGCAGGCAGGGAAGCATGAACACTGAAGCTTTCTTT	TRBJ1-1	TRBV2	-	few
CASSFGSMGTEAFF	TGTGCCAGCAGTTTTGGCTCCATGGGCACTGAAGCTTTCTTT	TRBJ1-1	TRBV12-3/TRBV12-4	-	few
CASSYDPIGGNSPLHF	TGTGCCAGCTCATACGACCCTATAGGGGGTAATTCACCCCTCCACTTT	TRBJ1-6	TRBV18	-	-
CASSYGTSGITTDTQYF	TGTGCCAGCAGTTACGGGACTAGCGGGATTACGACAGATACGCAGTATTTT	TRBJ2-3	TRBV6-5	TRBD2	-
CASSQLAGDSSYEQYF	TGTGCCAGCAGCCAACTAGCGGGAGATAGCTCCTACGAGCAGTACTTC	TRBJ2-7	TRBV4-2	TRBD2	few
CASSPYRGGEQYF	TGTGCCAGCTCACCGTACCGGGGGGGCGAGCAGTACTTC	TRBJ2-7	TRBV18	TRBD2	-
CASSLSSGSYNEQFF	TGTGCCAGCAGCCTCAGTAGCGGGAGCTACAATGAGCAGTTCTTC	TRBJ2-1	TRBV9	TRBD2	few
CASSPGGHTEAFF	TGTGCCAGCAGCCCAGGGGGACACACTGAAGCTTTCTTT	TRBJ1-1	TRBV7-9	TRBD1	few
CASSANRRDRGISYEQYF	TGTGCCAGCAGCGCTAACCGTCGGGACAGGGGCATCTCCTACGAGCAGTACTTC	TRBJ2-7	TRBV11-2	TRBD1	-
CASSSTSGITDTQYF	TGTGCCAGCAGCTCGACTAGCGGGATCACAGATACGCAGTATTTT	TRBJ2-3	TRBV7-9	TRBD2	-
CASSMTGSSYEQYF	TGTGCCAGCAGTATGACAGGGTCCTCCTACGAGCAGTACTTC	TRBJ2-7	TRBV2	TRBD1	once
CATSRVGESTDTQYF	TGTGCCACCAGCAGAGTAGGGGAGAGCACAGATACGCAGTATTTT	TRBJ2-3	TRBV15	-	-
CAWSVHPGAEAFF	TGTGCCTGGAGTGTTCACCCGGGCGCTGAAGCTTTCTTT	TRBJ1-1	TRBV30	-	few
CAWAGLAGAYNEQFF	TGTGCCTGGGCCGGACTAGCGGGAGCTTACAATGAGCAGTTCTTC	TRBJ2-1	TRBV30	TRBD2	few
CASSEQGARNQPQHF	TGTGCCAGCAGTGAGCAGGGGGCACGCAATCAGCCCCAGCATTTT	TRBJ1-5	TRBV6-1	TRBD1	-
CATSRDRGALTTDTQYF	TGTGCCACCAGCAGAGATCGGGGGGCCTTGACCACAGATACGCAGTATTTT	TRBJ2-3	TRBV15	-	few
CATSAGLLQQHTQYF	TGTGCCACCAGTGCAGGCCTTTTGCAACAGCATACGCAGTATTTT	TRBJ2-3	TRBV24-1	-	-
CASSPGLAGVQETQYF	TGTGCCAGCAGCCCGGGACTAGCGGGGGTCCAAGAGACCCAGTACTTC	TRBJ2-5	TRBV5-4	TRBD2	few
CASSVGDKLIYGYTF	TGCGCCAGCAGCGTAGGGGACAAGCTAATCTATGGCTACACCTTC	TRBJ1-2	TRBV5-1	-	-
CSARDMEGVITDTQYF	TGCAGTGCTAGAGATATGGAGGGGGTGATCACAGATACGCAGTATTTT	TRBJ2-3	TRBV20-1	-	-